A single sample is the source of the 13 T cell receptor beta chains below, sequenced in a study of OX40 agonist ivuxolimab in advanced cancers. TCRdb's table, derived via immunoSEQ multiplex PCR, lists solely in-frame clones and lacks some. This sample has tens of thousands of clones; 75% to 85% occur once, and the top ten carry 9.5% to 13%. Here the sequenced sample was CD4+ or CD8+ T cells sorted from blood, taken in a trial of the OX40 agonist ivuxolimab. Receptors were obtained from an adult with an advanced solid tumor such as melanoma, head and neck, liver or kidney cancer.

This chain uses TRBV7-2 with TRBJ2-1; D uncertain. Germline V gene sequence: CDR1 SGHTA, CDR2 FQGNSA. This CDR3 is 13 amino acids long. Trimming pared 3 bases from V and 7 bases from J, leaving 10 bases between. CDR3 sequence reads: CASSFLLGNEQFF. The DNA for the CDR3 is TGTGCCAGCAGCTTTCTTCTGGGGAATGAGCAGTTCTTC. Using reference TRBV7-2 and TRBJ2-1 for the parts outside the CDR3, the full variable domain is GAGVSQSPSNKVTEKGKDVELRCDPISGHTALYWYRQSLGQGLEFLIYFQGNSAPDKSGLPSDRFSAERTGGSVSTLTIQRTQQEDSAVYLCASSFLLGNEQFFGPGTRLTVL.

This rearrangement joins TRBV4-1 to TRBJ2-7, with D possibly matching TRBD1 (5 bases). Trimming left V 0 bases short and J 2 bases short, with 11 bases between. This CDR3 spans 15 amino acids. Germline V CDR1 and CDR2: MGHRA, YSYEKL. The CDR3 sequence: CASSQDNRGTYEQYF. CDR3 nucleotides: TGCGCCAGCAGCCAAGATAATAGGGGCACCTACGAGCAGTACTTC.

V and J are TRBV18 and TRBJ1-3; 7 positions match TRBD1. J gave up 3 bases and V 1 base, and 6 bases lay outside the gene matches. In germline, CDR1 is KGHSH, CDR2 LQKENI. This CDR3 has 16 amino acids. This CDR3 is CASSPRQGQLGNTIYF. The CDR3 bases are TGTGCCAGCTCACCACGACAGGGACAACTTGGAAACACCATATATTTT.

The chain uses TRBV20-1 and TRBJ2-5; D may be TRBD2 (5 bases). The CDR3 contains 10 residues. V lost 4 bases to trimming and J lost 5 bases, with 5 bases between them. Germline V gene lookup returns CDR1 DFQATT and CDR2 SNEGSKA (reference sequence). CDR3 in DNA: TGCAGTGCTACTAGCGAGACCCAGTACTTC. It specifies CSATSETQYF.

The chain couples TRBV19 to TRBJ2-7; D possibly matches TRBD1 or TRBD2 (5 bases each). Trimming removed 1 base at V and 2 bases at J, with 12 bases between. This CDR3 comprises 15 residues. In germline, CDR1 is LNHDA, CDR2 SQIVND (reference sequence). CDR3 coding DNA: TGTGCCAGTAGTATAGCCGGGACCGAGACCTACGAGCAGTACTTC. This gives the protein CASSIAGTETYEQYF.

This clone occurred once. The chain couples TRBV7-2 to TRBJ1-3; D uncertain. Germline CDR1 and CDR2: SGHTA and FQGNSA. Trimming pared 2 bases from V and 2 bases from J, leaving 10 bases between. CDR3 length: 15 amino acids. CDR3 DNA sequence: TGTGCCAGCAGCTTAAGCGGGAGGGCTGGAAACACCATATATTTT. The encoded protein is CASSLSGRAGNTIYF.

The rearrangement links TRBV5-6 to TRBJ2-1, with D possibly being TRBD2 (6 bases). CDR3 length equals 14 residues. The ends were cut back, 7 bases at V and 2 bases at J, with 13 bases in the middle. Germline V CDR1 and CDR2: SGHDT, YYEEEE. The CDR3 sequence: CASESGVAYNEQFF. CDR3 sequence (DNA): TGTGCCAGCGAGTCGGGGGTGGCCTACAATGAGCAGTTCTTC.

The rearrangement links TRBV4-3 to TRBJ2-7; 10 nucleotides align to TRBD1. The CDR3 is 15 amino acids. V was pared by 3 bases and J by 3 bases, with 5 bases of the junction left unmatched. Germline CDR1 reads LGHNA; CDR2 reads YSLEER. The DNA for the CDR3 is TGCGCCAGCAGCCAGAGTCGGACAGGGGGCTACGAGCAGTACTTC. Its protein is CASSQSRTGGYEQYF.

The chain joins TRBV28 to TRBJ2-1; TRBD1 might be the D (5 bases). The CDR3 contains 12 residues. V was cut by 5 bases and J by 9 bases, with 11 bases left in between. The germline V gene has CDR1 MDHEN and CDR2 SYDVKM. The CDR3 protein is CASSTRVGEQFF. As DNA, the CDR3 is TGTGCCAGCAGTACCAGGGTTGGTGAGCAGTTCTTC.

The rearrangement joins TRBV27 to TRBJ2-5; a weak D match, TRBD1 (6 bases). Gene TRBJ2-7 matches the end of the DNA better, so the J call may be wrong. Germline CDR1 reads MNHEY; CDR2 reads SMNVEV (reference sequence). This CDR3 region has 15 residues. DNA for the CDR3: TGTGCCAGCAGTTTCCTGGACAGATCTTACTACGAGCAGTACTTC. Protein: CASSFLDRSYYEQYF.

V gene TRBV9 combines with J gene TRBJ2-5; D not resolved. Per germline, CDR1 SGDLS and CDR2 YYNGEE. Trimming took 3 bases from V and 5 from J, leaving 14 bases between them. This CDR3 has 14 amino acids. The CDR3 nucleotides read TGTGCCAGCAGCGCCGCCGGCCTCACGGAGACCCAGTACTTC. Its protein product is CASSAAGLTETQYF.

This clone showed up just once. CDR3 sequence (DNA): TGTGCCAGCAGCCGCGGATGGACAGGGGATCAGCCCCAGCATTTT. Its translation is CASSRGWTGDQPQHF. The chain is built from TRBV5-6 and TRBJ1-5; 9 nucleotides align to TRBD1. The V segment lost 4 bases and the J segment 5 bases; nucleotides outside the gene matches: 7. Per germline, CDR1 SGHDT and CDR2 YYEEEE. This CDR3 spans 15 amino acids.

The rearrangement joins TRBV27 to TRBJ1-5; D not certain. The length of the CDR3 is 14 residues. The ends were cut back, 3 bases at V and 0 bases at J, with 6 bases in the middle. Per germline, CDR1 MNHEY and CDR2 SMNVEV (reference sequence). The CDR3 loop is CASSFSGSNQPQHF. For the CDR3, the DNA is TGTGCCAGCAGTTTCTCGGGTAGCAATCAGCCCCAGCATTTT.